This TCR beta chain came from a study of OX40 agonist ivuxolimab in advanced cancers. The CDR3 covers 15 residues. Trimming pared 0 bases from V and 7 bases from J, leaving 15 bases between. Germline values: CDR1 MNHEY, CDR2 SMNVEV (reference sequence). TCRdb's table, derived via immunoSEQ multiplex PCR, lists solely in-frame clones and lacks some. The sample shows about 64,000 clones, 85% to 90% of them seen only once. The sequence derives from an adult with an advanced solid tumor such as melanoma, head and neck, liver or kidney cancer. Here the sequenced sample was CD4+ or CD8+ T cells sorted from blood, taken in a trial of the OX40 agonist ivuxolimab. The chain has TRBV27 and TRBJ1-2; D might be TRBD1 (5 bases). For the CDR3, the DNA is TGTGCCAGCAGTTTATCAGGGACCTGGATTCTTGGCTACACCTTC. Amino acids: CASSLSGTWILGYTF.